This T cell receptor (beta chain) emerged from a study of identical twins. Study findings and constraints: Cross-sectional statistics underpinned the conclusions; the same donors were not followed. Weaker excess sharing between twins was seen in beta out-of-frame sequences. Insertions were fewer in abundant cord blood beta clonotypes, whereas memory repertoires showed none of this pattern.

On this clonotype itself: Its antigen is as yet unknown.

Trimming removed 0 bases from V and 3 bases from J; junction bases left unmatched: 8. Germline V gene sequence: CDR1 LNHNV, CDR2 YYDKDF (reference sequence). CDR3 size: 18 residues. TCRdb called the 5' RACE reads again in MiXCR, with one record for every CDR3 protein. Here the sample spans some 460,000 distinct CDR3 sequences, 14% being singletons. This sample was also put to use in a study of yellow fever vaccine responses in identical twins.

The chain employs TRBV15 and TRBJ2-1; TRBD2 aligns across 10 bases. The sequenced sample consisted of CD4+ T cells sorted from blood. The sequence was obtained from a woman under 30 in good health. CDR3 residues: CATSRDVGRLAGYNEQFF. Here the CDR3 DNA reads TGTGCCACCAGCAGAGATGTAGGTCGACTAGCGGGCTACAATGAGCAGTTCTTC. Full variable domain (rest looked up from reference TRBV15 and TRBJ2-1): DAMVIQNPRYQVTQFGKPVTLSCSQTLNHNVMYWYQQKSSQAPKLLFHYYDKDFNNEADTPDNFQSRRPNTSFCFLDIRSPGLGDTAMYLCATSRDVGRLAGYNEQFFGPGTRLTVL.